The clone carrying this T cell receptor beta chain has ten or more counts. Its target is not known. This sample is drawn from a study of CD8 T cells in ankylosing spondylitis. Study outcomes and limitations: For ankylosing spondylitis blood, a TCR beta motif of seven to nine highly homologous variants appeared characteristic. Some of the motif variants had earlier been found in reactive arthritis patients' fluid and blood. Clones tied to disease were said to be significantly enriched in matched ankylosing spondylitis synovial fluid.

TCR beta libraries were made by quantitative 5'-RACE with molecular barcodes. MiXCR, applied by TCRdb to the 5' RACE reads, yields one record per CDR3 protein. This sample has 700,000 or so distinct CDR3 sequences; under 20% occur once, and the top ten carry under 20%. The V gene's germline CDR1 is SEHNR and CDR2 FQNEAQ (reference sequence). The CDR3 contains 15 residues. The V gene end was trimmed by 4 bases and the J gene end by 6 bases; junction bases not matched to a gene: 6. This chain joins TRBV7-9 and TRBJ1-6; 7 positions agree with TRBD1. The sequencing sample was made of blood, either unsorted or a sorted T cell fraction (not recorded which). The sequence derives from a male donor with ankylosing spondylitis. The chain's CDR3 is CASSSPGQLNSPLHF. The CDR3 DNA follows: TGTGCCAGCAGCTCCCCGGGACAGCTTAATTCACCCCTCCACTTT.